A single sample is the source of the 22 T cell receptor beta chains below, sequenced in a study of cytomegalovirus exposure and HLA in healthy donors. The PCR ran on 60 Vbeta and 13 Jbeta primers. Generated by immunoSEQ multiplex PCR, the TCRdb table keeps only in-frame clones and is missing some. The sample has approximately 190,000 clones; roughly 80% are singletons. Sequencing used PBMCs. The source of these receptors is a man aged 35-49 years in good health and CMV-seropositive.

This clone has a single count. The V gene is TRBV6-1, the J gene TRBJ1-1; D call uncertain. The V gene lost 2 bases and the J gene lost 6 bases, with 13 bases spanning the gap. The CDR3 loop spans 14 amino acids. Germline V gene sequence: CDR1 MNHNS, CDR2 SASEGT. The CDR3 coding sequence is TGTGCCAGCAGTGAAAGGAGCAGCCTCTCTGAAGCTTTCTTT. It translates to CASSERSSLSEAFF.

CDR3 DNA: TGTGCCAGCAGTTACTCGACAGGGGAGGCTTTCTTT. Translation: CASSYSTGEAFF. The V call is TRBV6-6, the J call TRBJ1-1, with 8 bases fitting TRBD1. The CDR3 is 12 amino acids. Losses at the gene ends were 0 bases for V and 11 bases for J; bases not matched to a gene: 2. Germline CDR1 and CDR2: MNHNY and SVGAGI (reference sequence).

The CDR3 bases are TGTGCCAGCAGTTTGGGGGGTAGCACTGAAGCTTTCTTT. Amino acid sequence: CASSLGGSTEAFF. The V and J genes are TRBV28 and TRBJ1-1; a weak D match, TRBD1 (5 bases). Looked up from germline, CDR1 is MDHEN and CDR2 is SYDVKM. The ends were cut back, 3 bases at V and 4 bases at J, with 9 bases in the middle. The CDR3 covers 13 residues.

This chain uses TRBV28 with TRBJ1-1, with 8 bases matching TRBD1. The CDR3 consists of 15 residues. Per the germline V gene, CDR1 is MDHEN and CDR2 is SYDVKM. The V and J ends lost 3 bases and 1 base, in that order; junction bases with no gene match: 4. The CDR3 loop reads CASSFRGQGNTEAFF. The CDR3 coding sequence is TGTGCCAGCAGTTTCCGTGGACAGGGGAACACTGAAGCTTTCTTT.

This CDR3 is CASSSWTGGSGGYTF. The CDR3 DNA reads TGTGCCAGCAGCTCGTGGACAGGGGGCTCTGGTGGCTACACCTTC. The chain links TRBV7-9 to TRBJ1-2, with 11 bases fitting TRBD1. This CDR3 has 15 residues. Germline V gives CDR1 SEHNR, CDR2 FQNEAQ (reference sequence). V lost 4 bases to trimming and J lost 7 bases; unmatched junction nucleotides: 8.

The CDR3 loop is CASRLAWGQGRGELFF. The CDR3 DNA reads as TGTGCAAGTCGCTTAGCCTGGGGGCAAGGGAGAGGGGAGCTGTTTTTT. The chain recombines TRBV12-2 with TRBJ2-2; the listed D gene, TRBD1, was not tested against the DNA. TRBV12-2 is a pseudogene. The CDR3 covers 16 residues.

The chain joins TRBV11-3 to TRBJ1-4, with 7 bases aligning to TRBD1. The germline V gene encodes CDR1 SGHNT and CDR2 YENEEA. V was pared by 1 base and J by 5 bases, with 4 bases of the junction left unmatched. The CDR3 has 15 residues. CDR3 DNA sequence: TGTGCCAGCAGCTTAGGAGGGACAGTAAATGAAAAACTGTTTTTT. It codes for CASSLGGTVNEKLFF.

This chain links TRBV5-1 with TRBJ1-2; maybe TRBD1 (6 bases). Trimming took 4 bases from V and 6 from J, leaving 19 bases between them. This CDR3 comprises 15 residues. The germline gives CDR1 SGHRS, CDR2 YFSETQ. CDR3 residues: CASSGDRRTPDGYTF. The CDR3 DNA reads TGCGCCAGCAGCGGAGACAGGCGGACCCCAGATGGCTACACCTTC.

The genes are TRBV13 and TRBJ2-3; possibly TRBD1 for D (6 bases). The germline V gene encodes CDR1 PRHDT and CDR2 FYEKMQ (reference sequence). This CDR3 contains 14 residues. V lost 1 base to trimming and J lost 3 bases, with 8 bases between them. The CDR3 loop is CASSLDQGTDTQYF. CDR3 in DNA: TGTGCCAGCAGCTTAGATCAGGGGACAGATACGCAGTATTTT.

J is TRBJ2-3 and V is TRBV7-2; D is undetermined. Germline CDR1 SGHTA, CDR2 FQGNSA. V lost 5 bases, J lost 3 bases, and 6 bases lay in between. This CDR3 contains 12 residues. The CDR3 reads CASSANTDTQYF. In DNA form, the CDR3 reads TGTGCCAGCAGCGCGAATACAGATACGCAGTATTTT.

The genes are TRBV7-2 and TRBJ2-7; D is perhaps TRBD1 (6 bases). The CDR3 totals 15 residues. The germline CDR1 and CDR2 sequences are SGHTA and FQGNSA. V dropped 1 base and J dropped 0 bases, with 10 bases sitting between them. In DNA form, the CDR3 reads TGTGCCAGCAGCTTAGTGTGGACAGACTCCTACGAGCAGTACTTC. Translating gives CASSLVWTDSYEQYF.

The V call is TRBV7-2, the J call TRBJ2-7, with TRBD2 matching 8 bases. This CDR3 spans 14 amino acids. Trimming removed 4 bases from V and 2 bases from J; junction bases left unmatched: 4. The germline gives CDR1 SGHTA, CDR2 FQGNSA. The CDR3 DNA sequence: TGTGCCAGCAGCTCAATAGCGGGGCCCTACGAGCAGTACTTC. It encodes CASSSIAGPYEQYF.

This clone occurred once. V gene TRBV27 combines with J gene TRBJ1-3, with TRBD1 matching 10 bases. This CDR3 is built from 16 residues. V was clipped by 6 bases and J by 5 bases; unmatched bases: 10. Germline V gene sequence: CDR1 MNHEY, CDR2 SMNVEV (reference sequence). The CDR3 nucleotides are TGTGCCAGCAGAAACCTGACAGGGGGCTCGCGAAACACCATATATTTT. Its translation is CASRNLTGGSRNTIYF.

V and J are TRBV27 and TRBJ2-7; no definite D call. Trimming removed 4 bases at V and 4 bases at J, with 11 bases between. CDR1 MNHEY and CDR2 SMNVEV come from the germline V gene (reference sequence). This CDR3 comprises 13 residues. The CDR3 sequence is CASSSNGPYEQYF. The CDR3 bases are TGTGCCAGCAGTTCTAATGGGCCTTACGAGCAGTACTTC.

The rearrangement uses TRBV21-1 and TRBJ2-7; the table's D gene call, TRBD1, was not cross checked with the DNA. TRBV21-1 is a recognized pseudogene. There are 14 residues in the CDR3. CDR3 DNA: TGTGCCAGCAGCAAAGTGGCAATGATCTACGAGCAGTACTTC. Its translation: CASSKVAMIYEQYF.

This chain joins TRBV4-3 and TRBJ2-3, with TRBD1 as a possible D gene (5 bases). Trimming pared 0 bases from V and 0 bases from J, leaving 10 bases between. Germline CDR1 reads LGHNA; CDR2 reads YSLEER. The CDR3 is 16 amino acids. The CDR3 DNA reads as TGCGCCAGCAGCCAAGATAGGACAATCAGCACAGATACGCAGTATTTT. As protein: CASSQDRTISTDTQYF.

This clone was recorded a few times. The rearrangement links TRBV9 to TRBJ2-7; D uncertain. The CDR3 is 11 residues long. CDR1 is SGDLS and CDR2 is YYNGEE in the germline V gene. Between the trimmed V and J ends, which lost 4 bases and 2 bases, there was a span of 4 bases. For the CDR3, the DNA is TGTGCCAGCAGCCCGGCCTACGAGCAGTACTTC. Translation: CASSPAYEQYF.

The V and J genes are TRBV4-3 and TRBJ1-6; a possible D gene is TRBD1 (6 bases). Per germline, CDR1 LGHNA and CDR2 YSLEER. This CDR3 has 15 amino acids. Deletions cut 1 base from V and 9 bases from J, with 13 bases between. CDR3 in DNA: TGCGCCAGCAGCCAAGCGCGGCAGGGGCCTTCACCCCTCCACTTT. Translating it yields CASSQARQGPSPLHF.

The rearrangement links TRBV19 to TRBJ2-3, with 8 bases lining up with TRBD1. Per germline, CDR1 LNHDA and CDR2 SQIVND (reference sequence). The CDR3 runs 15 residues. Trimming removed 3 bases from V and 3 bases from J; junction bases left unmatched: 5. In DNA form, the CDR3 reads TGTGCCAGTAGTATCTCACAGGGGGTAACAGATACGCAGTATTTT. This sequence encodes CASSISQGVTDTQYF.

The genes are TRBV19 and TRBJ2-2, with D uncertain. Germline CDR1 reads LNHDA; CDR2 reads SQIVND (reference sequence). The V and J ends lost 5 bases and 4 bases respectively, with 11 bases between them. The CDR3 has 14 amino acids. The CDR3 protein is CASSLGFSTGELFF. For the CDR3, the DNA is TGTGCCAGTAGTCTCGGGTTTAGCACCGGGGAGCTGTTTTTT. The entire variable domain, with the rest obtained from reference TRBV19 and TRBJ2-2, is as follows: DGGITQSPKYLFRKEGQNVTLSCEQNLNHDAMYWYRQDPGQGLRLIYYSQIVNDFQKGDIAEGYSVSREKKESFPLTVTSAQKNPTAFYLCASSLGFSTGELFFGEGSRLTVL.

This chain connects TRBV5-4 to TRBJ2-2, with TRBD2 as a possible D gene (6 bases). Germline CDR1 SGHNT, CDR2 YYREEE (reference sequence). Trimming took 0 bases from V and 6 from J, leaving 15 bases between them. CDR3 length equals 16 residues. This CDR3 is CASSLGGGGASGELFF. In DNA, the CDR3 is TGTGCCAGCAGCTTGGGGGGAGGAGGGGCGTCCGGGGAGCTGTTTTTT.

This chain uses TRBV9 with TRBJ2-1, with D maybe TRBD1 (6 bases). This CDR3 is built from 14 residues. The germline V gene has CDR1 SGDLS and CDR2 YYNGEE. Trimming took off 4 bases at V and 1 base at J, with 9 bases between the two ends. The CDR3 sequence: CASSSRGSYNEQFF. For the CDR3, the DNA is TGTGCCAGCAGCTCCAGGGGTTCCTACAATGAGCAGTTCTTC.